The T cell receptor (beta chain) described here comes from a study of T cells in Graves' hyperthyroidism and ophthalmopathy. Study information: At initial diagnosis, before any treatment had begun, peripheral blood was obtained.

The V gene lost 4 bases and the J gene lost 5 bases, with 14 bases spanning the gap. The CDR3 contains 14 residues. The germline V gene encodes CDR1 SGHTA and CDR2 FQGNSA. General observations from the study: Ophthalmopathy was told apart from stable hyperthyroidism by a 13 V-J model.

This clonotype was seen at least ten times. What it recognizes is unknown. Stable hyperthyroidism: no ophthalmopathy progression over 18 months of follow-up. Researchers took RNA transcripts and amplified the TCR beta CDR3 regions from them. With the HTBI primer set, the TCR CDR3 went through a first round of RT-PCR. TCRdb re-called the multiplex PCR reads through MiXCR, storing one row per CDR3 protein. The repertoire consists of 700,000 or so distinct CDR3 sequences, with around 17% occurring once and the leading ten covering about 8.4%. This clonotype was sampled from a man between 18 and 29 years old with Graves' hyperthyroidism. The chain has TRBV7-2 and TRBJ2-5; unclear D gene. Material for sequencing was blood. Here the CDR3 DNA reads TGTGCCAGCAGCTCAAGAGGCCCCTGGGAGACCCAGTACTTC. As protein: CASSSRGPWETQYF. Filled out from reference TRBV7-2 and TRBJ2-5, the complete variable domain reads GAGVSQSPSNKVTEKGKDVELRCDPISGHTALYWYRQSLGQGLEFLIYFQGNSAPDKSGLPSDRFSAERTGGSVSTLTIQRTQQEDSAVYLCASSSRGPWETQYFGPGTRLLVL.